Presented here are 2 T cell receptor beta chains from one specimen sequenced in a study of blood T cells in healthy people across ages. Sample-barcoded 5' priming and a J-beta primer mix drove a second PCR of roughly 6 to 12 cycles. MiXCR, run by TCRdb on the 5' RACE reads, gives a single entry per CDR3 protein. The sample includes some 900,000 distinct CDR3 sequences, under 30% of them seen just once. Input material: blood. The receptors come from a woman aged 80 or older in good health.

On this clonotype: A junction boundary mismatches the germline segment, possibly from a read error. The chain employs TRBV4-3 and TRBJ2-6; the D gene is possibly TRBD1 (5 bases). The CDR3 extends over 16 amino acids. Germline CDR1 LGHNA, CDR2 YSLEER. The DNA for the CDR3 is TGCGCCAGCAGCCAAGAAGTAGATCCTGGGGCTAACGTCCTGACTTTC. As protein: CASSQEVDPGANVLTF.

This clonotype was seen a handful of times. A much bigger clone sits one base away, suggesting this may be a read error. The V and J genes are TRBV10-3 and TRBJ2-1, with D possibly TRBD1 on 6 matching bases. The DNA end favors TRBJ2-7, so the J call may be wrong. CDR1 and CDR2 (germline): ENHRY, SYGVKD. The CDR3 spans 14 residues. CDR3 amino acids: CAISGTSSYNEQYF. The DNA for the CDR3 is TGTGCCATCAGCGGGACAAGCTCCTACAATGAGCAGTACTTC.